The 18 T cell receptor beta chains given below trace back to one sample, sequenced in a study of blood T cell repertoires in COVID-19. Produced via immunoSEQ multiplex PCR; TCRdb's table is partial and in-frame only. This table holds about 180,000 clones, around 86% found once. Sequencing used PBMCs or T cells enriched from blood (not recorded which). The receptors were gathered from a woman aged 25 to 45 who had recovered from COVID-19.

V and J are TRBV6-5 and TRBJ1-5, with TRBD1 as a possible D gene (6 bases). CDR3 length: 15 residues. V shed 7 bases and J shed 7 bases, with 20 bases lying between them. Per germline, CDR1 MNHEY and CDR2 SVGAGI. The CDR3 sequence: CASTSQGTPIQPQHF. In nucleotides, the CDR3 is TGTGCCAGCACTTCACAGGGAACTCCGATCCAGCCCCAGCATTTT.

The CDR3 DNA reads TGTGCCAGCTCCTGGCGGGGACAGAACTATGGCTACACCTTC. This encodes CASSWRGQNYGYTF. The chain employs TRBV5-4 and TRBJ1-2; 7 nucleotides line up with TRBD1. Germline CDR1 and CDR2: SGHNT and YYREEE (reference sequence). V lost 7 bases and J lost 2; bases outside the gene matches: 8. This CDR3 is built from 14 residues.

The rearrangement links TRBV20-1 to TRBJ2-5; no definite D call. The germline CDR1 and CDR2 sequences are DFQATT and SNEGSKA (reference sequence). The CDR3 loop spans 13 amino acids. V lost 3 bases to trimming and J lost 3 bases, with 11 bases between them. The CDR3 protein is CSASTRNEETQYF. The CDR3 coding sequence is TGCAGTGCTAGTACGCGGAACGAAGAGACCCAGTACTTC.

This clone showed up just once. The rearrangement joins TRBV15 to TRBJ2-1; 9 nucleotides match TRBD2. J was trimmed by 7 bases and V by 4 bases; bases with no gene match: 8. The V gene's germline CDR1 is LNHNV and CDR2 YYDKDF (reference sequence). The CDR3 is made up of 15 amino acids. The CDR3 sequence is CATSMRREGRNEQFF. The CDR3 DNA sequence: TGTGCCACCAGCATGAGGCGGGAGGGGCGGAATGAGCAGTTCTTC.

The V call is TRBV7-9, the J call TRBJ1-1; TRBD1 agrees at 10 bases. J gave up 1 base and V 4 bases, and 15 bases lay outside the gene matches. CDR3 length: 19 residues. From germline, CDR1 is SEHNR and CDR2 FQNEAQ (reference sequence). CDR3 sequence reads: CASSSGPRQGARWNTEAFF. The CDR3 DNA sequence: TGTGCCAGCAGCTCCGGCCCCAGACAGGGGGCAAGGTGGAACACTGAAGCTTTCTTT.

The chain combines TRBV6-5 with TRBJ1-5; 8 positions match TRBD1. In germline, CDR1 is MNHEY, CDR2 SVGAGI. The CDR3 has 14 residues. V lost 5 bases and J lost 3; bases outside the gene matches: 3. This CDR3 reads CASSTDRANQPQHF. The CDR3 coding sequence is TGTGCCAGCAGTACGGACAGGGCCAATCAGCCCCAGCATTTT.

In this sample, this clone turned up once. The chain combines TRBV19 with TRBJ2-7; weak D call: TRBD1 (6 bases). The CDR3 contains 13 residues. The ends were cut back, 6 bases at V and 0 bases at J, with 9 bases in the middle. The germline V gene has CDR1 LNHDA and CDR2 SQIVND (reference sequence). For the CDR3, the DNA is TGTGCCAGTAGGGGGGCCAACTCCTACGAGCAGTACTTC. Translating it yields CASRGANSYEQYF.

This sequence joins TRBV5-1 and TRBJ2-1; possibly TRBD1 for D (7 bases). Trimming shortened V by 4 bases and J by 8 bases, and 19 bases separated the two germline ends. From germline, CDR1 is SGHRS and CDR2 YFSETQ. The CDR3 runs 15 residues. The CDR3 DNA is TGCGCCAGCAGCGGAGGGGGCAGGGGTAACTATGAGCAGTTCTTC. Its translation: CASSGGGRGNYEQFF. Full variable domain (outside the CDR3, taken from reference TRBV5-1 and TRBJ2-1): KAGVTQTPRYLIKTRGQQVTLSCSPISGHRSVSWYQQTPGQGLQFLFEYFSETQRNKGNFPGRFSGRQFSNSRSEMNVSTLELGDSALYLCASSGGGRGNYEQFFGPGTRLTVL.

CDR3 in DNA: TGTGCCAGCAGTTACTCCGGGACAGGGGGCTACGAGCAGTACTTC. This sequence encodes CASSYSGTGGYEQYF. V and J are TRBV6-5 and TRBJ2-7; 11 bases are shared with TRBD1. The CDR3 covers 15 residues. In germline, CDR1 is MNHEY, CDR2 SVGAGI. The V and J ends lost 0 bases and 3 bases, in that order; junction bases with no gene match: 1.

This sequence joins TRBV3-1 (or the pseudogene TRBV3-2) and TRBJ2-2, with 10 bases lining up with TRBD2. The CDR3 length is 16 residues. V was clipped by 2 bases and J by 2 bases; unmatched bases: 2. Germline CDR1 LGHDT, CDR2 YNNKEL (reference sequence). The CDR3 DNA sequence: TGTGCCAGCAGCCAACCTAGCGGGAGTAACACCGGGGAGCTGTTTTTT. Translated, it gives CASSQPSGSNTGELFF.

V gene TRBV4-1 combines with J gene TRBJ1-3, with D unresolved. CDR1 and CDR2 from the germline V gene are MGHRA and YSYEKL. CDR3 size: 14 residues. With 2 bases removed from V and 9 bases from J, the gap between germline ends came to 14 bases. Here the CDR3 DNA reads TGCGCCAGCAGCCAAATCATCGGGTTAGGCACCATATATTTT. Translation gives CASSQIIGLGTIYF.

The chain has TRBV18 and TRBJ1-1; TRBD1 aligns across 7 bases. CDR1 KGHSH and CDR2 LQKENI come from the germline V gene. CDR3 length: 15 residues. J was trimmed by 0 bases and V by 3 bases; bases with no gene match: 4. CDR3 bases: TGTGCCAGCTCACCCCAGACAGGGATGAACACTGAAGCTTTCTTT. Protein: CASSPQTGMNTEAFF.

This sequence joins TRBV5-6 and TRBJ2-7, with D maybe TRBD1 (6 bases). CDR3 size: 13 residues. The germline V gene has CDR1 SGHDT and CDR2 YYEEEE. Trimming stripped 0 bases from V and 4 bases from J, with 8 bases between. CDR3: CASSLGTEYEQYF. The CDR3 DNA is TGTGCCAGCAGCTTGGGGACAGAGTACGAGCAGTACTTC.

The V and J genes are TRBV7-9 and TRBJ1-1, with a tentative D call TRBD1 (5 bases). V was shortened by 4 bases and J by 1 base, with 16 bases between the two germline ends. This CDR3 region has 16 residues. Germline CDR1 is SEHNR and CDR2 is FQNEAQ (reference sequence). CDR3 protein: CASSYPGGGSNTEAFF. CDR3 nucleotides: TGTGCCAGCAGCTACCCGGGGGGTGGGTCGAACACTGAAGCTTTCTTT.

This chain joins TRBV6-1 and TRBJ2-2; 9 bases map to TRBD2. Germline V CDR1 and CDR2: MNHNS, SASEGT. V gave up 4 bases and J gave up 7 bases; unmatched junction bases: 10. The CDR3 extends over 16 amino acids. The CDR3 DNA reads as TGTGCCAGCAGTGTAGCGGGAGATAGGTTTGGCGGGGAGCTGTTTTTT. Residues: CASSVAGDRFGGELFF.

The DNA of the CDR3 is TGTGCCAGCAGCGCCGGTAGCTCCTACAATGAGCAGTTCTTC. Its protein is CASSAGSSYNEQFF. The rearrangement joins TRBV14 to TRBJ2-1; D remains ambiguous. The V gene lost 5 bases and the J gene lost 0 bases, with 8 bases spanning the gap. The CDR3 runs 14 residues. The germline V gene encodes CDR1 SGHDN and CDR2 FVKESK.

The V call is TRBV24-1, the J call TRBJ2-3; maybe TRBD1 (6 bases). This CDR3 is built from 16 residues. V was shortened by 4 bases and J by 0 bases, with 13 bases between the two germline ends. CDR1 and CDR2 (germline): KGHDR, SFDVKD. CDR3 residues: CATSESGTPSTDTQYF. The CDR3 DNA is TGTGCCACCAGTGAATCCGGGACACCTAGCACAGATACGCAGTATTTT.

The chain uses TRBV2 and TRBJ2-7; tentative D call: TRBD1 (6 bases). CDR1 is SNHLY and CDR2 is FYNNEI in the germline V gene. CDR3 length: 14 residues. With 3 bases removed from V and 5 bases from J, the gap between germline ends came to 14 bases. The CDR3, as DNA: TGTGCCAGCAGTGATGGGCAGGGGAAAAACGAGCAGTACTTC. This sequence encodes CASSDGQGKNEQYF. Supplemented by reference TRBV2 and TRBJ2-7, the full variable domain reads EPEVTQTPSHQVTQMGQEVILRCVPISNHLYFYWYRQILGQKVEFLVSFYNNEISEKSEIFDDQFSVERPDGSNFTLKIRSTKLEDSAMYFCASSDGQGKNEQYFGPGTRLTVT.